This paragraph covers one TCR beta chain sequence. A second PCR of 7 to 11 cycles used a sample-barcoded 5' primer and a J-beta primer mix. TCRdb re-derived calls from the 5' RACE reads in MiXCR, one entry per CDR3 protein. The repertoire holds fewer than 700,000 distinct CDR3 sequences, around two fifths seen once, with 25% to 30% in the top ten. J lost 8 bases, V lost 4 bases, and 9 bases had no gene match. The germline CDR1 and CDR2 sequences are KGHDR and SFDVKD. The CDR3 is 15 residues long. This record comes from a study of blood T cells in healthy people across ages. The TCR originated in an older man in good health. This rearrangement joins TRBV24-1 to TRBJ2-1; 8 positions agree with TRBD2. Sequenced: blood. The CDR3 spells CATSDPRGGRHEQFF. The CDR3 DNA sequence: TGTGCCACCAGTGACCCACGGGGGGGGAGGCATGAGCAGTTCTTC.